A selection of T cell receptor beta chains follows, all from one sample in a study of cytomegalovirus exposure and HLA in healthy donors. The method was immunoSEQ multiplex PCR; TCRdb's version includes in-frame clones alone and lacks a portion of them. This table has approximately 210,000 clones, about 80% appearing once. The specimen sequenced was PBMCs. The receptors were sampled from a woman aged 40 to 50 in good health and CMV-seronegative. Both conserved end residues are part of each CDR3. D genes are given only for firm matches. Clone size is stated in some rows and not others, as once, few, many or a class when expanded.

TGTGCCAGCACACAACAGGGGTTCGGAAACACCATATATTTT | CASTQQGFGNTIYF | TRBV5-6 | NA | TRBJ1-3 | TRBD1
TGCGCCAGCAGCTTGGGACAGGGGTCTTCACCCCTCCACTTT | CASSLGQGSSPLHF | TRBV5-1 | NA | TRBJ1-6 | TRBD1
TGCAGCGCCTCTCCGGGACAGGCGATAAACACTGAAGCTTTCTTT | CSASPGQAINTEAFF | TRBV29-1 | NA | TRBJ1-1 | TRBD1
TGTGCCAGCACCCGTTACAGTTCAACTAATGAAAAACTGTTTTTT | CASTRYSSTNEKLFF | TRBV2 | NA | TRBJ1-4 | NA
TGTGCCAGCAGCCAAGGACAGGGAGGGTACAATGAGCAGTTCTTC | CASSQGQGGYNEQFF | TRBV5-4 | NA | TRBJ2-1 | NA
TGTGCCAGCAGCTTCCGGGAGTATGGCTACACCTTC | CASSFREYGYTF | TRBV7-3 | NA | TRBJ1-2 | NA
TGTGCCAGCAGCTTAAGGGGAGGATCCGGGGAGCTGTTTTTT | CASSLRGGSGELFF | TRBV5-8 | NA | TRBJ2-2 | NA
TGTGCTAGCAGCTTATCGAGCCCGAATGAGCAGTTCTTC | CASSLSSPNEQFF | TRBV7-7 | few | TRBJ2-1 | NA
TGCAGTGCGACTGCGGATACGCAGTATTTT | CSATADTQYF | TRBV20-1 | NA | TRBJ2-3 | NA
TGTGCCAGCAGCGTAGCCGGGAGTAGAGATGAGCAGTTCTTC | CASSVAGSRDEQFF | TRBV9 | once | TRBJ2-1 | NA
TGTGCCAGTAGTATCATGGGAGGGACAGGGGCCTATGGCTACACCTTC | CASSIMGGTGAYGYTF | TRBV19 | few | TRBJ1-2 | TRBD1
TGTGCCAGCAGGGCGGGACTAGCGGGGAACACCGGGGAGCTGTTTTTT | CASRAGLAGNTGELFF | TRBV5-4 | NA | TRBJ2-2 | TRBD2
TGTGCCAGCAGTCCCCTGCGGGCCATGAACACTGAAGCTTTCTTT | CASSPLRAMNTEAFF | TRBV27 | NA | TRBJ1-1 | NA
TGTGCCAGCAGGGTGACAGGGGGCTATGAGACCCAGTACTTC | CASRVTGGYETQYF | TRBV27 | NA | TRBJ2-5 | TRBD1
TGTGCCAGCAGCTCGATAGGCGGGGGCGGGAACACTGAAGCTTTCTTT | CASSSIGGGGNTEAFF | TRBV7-2 | NA | TRBJ1-1 | NA
TGTGCCAGCAGTCCCGGGACAGGGCTTACCGGGGAGCTGTTTTTT | CASSPGTGLTGELFF | TRBV6-5 | NA | TRBJ2-2 | TRBD1
TGTGCCAGCAGTTTTGGGACAGGGGGGAATTCACCCCTCCACTTT | CASSFGTGGNSPLHF | TRBV27 | NA | TRBJ1-6 | TRBD1
TGCAGCGTTGGTCGGGGCGGGGGATCAAGTGAGCAGTTCTTC | CSVGRGGGSSEQFF | TRBV29-1 | NA | TRBJ2-1 | TRBD2
TGTGCCAGCAGCTTCACAGGGGGCGCGGGTCAGCCCCAGCATTTT | CASSFTGGAGQPQHF | TRBV7-2 | NA | TRBJ1-5 | TRBD1
TGTGCCAGCAGCATCCTCGACGAGGACACTGAAGCTTTCTTT | CASSILDEDTEAFF | TRBV9 | once | TRBJ1-1 | NA
TGTGCCAGCAGCAGCACGGGACAGGGGACAAGCGCTGCTTTCTTT | CASSSTGQGTSAAFF | TRBV7-2 | NA | TRBJ1-1 | TRBD1
TGTGCCAGTAGTATGGACAGGAGACCGTACACTGAAGCTTTCTTT | CASSMDRRPYTEAFF | TRBV19 | NA | TRBJ1-1 | TRBD1
TGTGCCAGCAGCCCTCAATTCAACACACGCTCCTATGGCTACACCTTC | CASSPQFNTRSYGYTF | TRBV9 | NA | TRBJ1-2 | NA
TGTGCCAGTAGTACCCCCGGGACTCCCGGGGAGACCCAGTACTTC | CASSTPGTPGETQYF | TRBV19 | few | TRBJ2-5 | NA
TGTGCCAGCAGTGTTAGCTACACCTTC | CASSVSYTF | TRBV2 | NA | TRBJ1-2 | NA
TGTGCCAGCAAGCGGGGACAGGGGGTCTACGAGCAGTACTTC | CASKRGQGVYEQYF | TRBV7-3 | NA | TRBJ2-7 | TRBD1
TGTGCCAGTAGTCAGGAACAGGGGGCGCGAGCTTTCTTT | CASSQEQGARAFF | TRBV19 | NA | TRBJ1-1 | TRBD1
TGTGCCAGCAGTCTCTCCGAGGTCGGTCAGCCCCAGCATTTT | CASSLSEVGQPQHF | TRBV6-6 | few | TRBJ1-5 | NA
TGTGCCTGGAGTCGGGGGTGGGGCGACGGCTACACCTTC | CAWSRGWGDGYTF | TRBV30 | NA | TRBJ1-2 | NA
TGTGCCAGCAGCTTGGCAGGGGATCAGCCCCAGCATTTT | CASSLAGDQPQHF | TRBV5-5 | NA | TRBJ1-5 | NA
TGTGCCAGTAGGGCAGGGGCGGCGAGAAATCAGCCCCAGCATTTT | CASRAGAARNQPQHF | TRBV19 | NA | TRBJ1-5 | NA
TGTGCCAGCAGCTTAGGGACAGATTACAATGAGCAGTTCTTC | CASSLGTDYNEQFF | TRBV7-3 | NA | TRBJ2-1 | TRBD1
TGTGCCAGCAGCTTAGTAGGGACAGGGGGCGCAGAAAACTATGGCTACACCTTC | CASSLVGTGGAENYGYTF | TRBV7-8 | NA | TRBJ1-2 | TRBD1
TGTGCCAGCAGCTTAGTACTAGCGGGAGGCGGTGAGCAGTTCTTC | CASSLVLAGGGEQFF | TRBV7-2 | NA | TRBJ2-1 | TRBD2
TGTGCCAGCAGCAAAGGGTCAGGGCCTGCTCGTGTTGCTGAAGCTTTCTTT | CASSKGSGPARVAEAFF | TRBV21-1 | NA | TRBJ1-1 | NA
TGTGCCAGCAGCTTAACCGGGTCTGGAAACACCATATATTTT | CASSLTGSGNTIYF | TRBV7-3 | once | TRBJ1-3 | NA
TGCGCCAGCAGCACGCGGGGGTACACTGAAGCTTTCTTT | CASSTRGYTEAFF | TRBV4-3 | once | TRBJ1-1 | NA
TGCGCCGGCAGCCCAGATAGGGTGGGCAGGGGGCAAGGCTACACCTTC | CAGSPDRVGRGQGYTF | TRBV4-1 | once | TRBJ1-2 | TRBD1
TGCGCCAGCAGCCAAGATGCTCTGGACAGAGTCTATGGCTACACCTTC | CASSQDALDRVYGYTF | TRBV4-3 | NA | TRBJ1-2 | NA